A selection of T cell receptor beta chains follows, all from one sample in a study of a mutant IDH1 vaccine in newly diagnosed glioma. These TCRs' antigens remain unknown. The method was immunoSEQ multiplex PCR; TCRdb's version includes in-frame clones alone and lacks a portion of them. The table lists 110,000 or so clones, 90% of them singletons. Specimen: PBMCs, collected from a glioma patient whose treatment included an IDH1 peptide vaccine. Receptors were obtained from a woman aged 50 to 60 with glioma. The CDR3 runs from the conserved cysteine through the conserved F or W. D genes are given only for firm matches. Clone size is stated in some rows and not others, as once, few, many or a class when expanded.

j_call d_call clone_size v_call cdr3_aa cdr3_nt
TRBJ2-7 TRBD2 . TRBV7-9 CASSSDSGRYEQYF TGTGCCAGCAGCTCGGACTCCGGGAGGTACGAGCAGTACTTC
TRBJ2-1 . . TRBV29-1 CSVDIGGAPRNEQFF TGCAGCGTTGATATCGGCGGAGCTCCTCGGAATGAGCAGTTCTTC
TRBJ2-1 . once TRBV28 CASSGTFNEQFF TGTGCCAGCAGTGGGACGTTCAATGAGCAGTTCTTC
TRBJ2-1 TRBD2 . TRBV9 CASSVVEREGDEQFF TGTGCCAGCAGCGTAGTGGAGCGGGAGGGCGATGAGCAGTTCTTC
TRBJ1-1 . . TRBV27 CASSLTAESGTEAFF TGTGCCAGCAGTTTAACGGCGGAGAGTGGGACTGAAGCTTTCTTT
TRBJ2-2 TRBD2 . TRBV5-1 CASSSLGGRAAGELFF TGCGCCAGCAGCTCCCTGGGCGGGAGGGCCGCTGGGGAGCTGTTTTTT
TRBJ2-7 TRBD1 . TRBV10-3 CAISSWDRGYEQYF TGTGCCATCAGTTCATGGGACAGGGGCTACGAGCAGTACTTC
TRBJ2-4 TRBD1 . TRBV7-9 CASSLWHLRDSLAKNIQYF TGTGCCAGCAGCTTATGGCACCTCCGGGACAGCCTAGCCAAAAACATTCAGTACTTC
TRBJ1-5 TRBD1 . TRBV6-6 CASSQDRGLNQPQHF TGTGCCAGCAGTCAGGACAGGGGGTTGAATCAGCCCCAGCATTTT
TRBJ1-5 . few TRBV21-1 CASSKARSHSNQPQHF TGTGCCAGCAGCAAAGCGAGGAGCCATAGCAATCAGCCCCAGCATTTT
TRBJ2-6 . . TRBV15 CATSIHKVAGANVLTF TGTGCCACCAGCATTCATAAAGTTGCTGGGGCCAACGTCCTGACTTTC
TRBJ2-7 TRBD2 once TRBV29-1 CSVEDARGGEQYF TGCAGCGTTGAAGACGCGCGGGGGGGGGAGCAGTACTTC
TRBJ2-1 TRBD2 . TRBV6-5 CASSYSTASGGGEQFF TGTGCCAGCAGTTACTCGACGGCTAGCGGGGGGGGTGAGCAGTTCTTC
TRBJ1-3 . . TRBV21-1 CASSMGPGNTIYF TGTGCCAGCAGCATGGGACCTGGAAACACCATATATTTT
TRBJ2-7 . . TRBV5-4 CASSLIGREQYF TGTGCCAGCAGCTTGATCGGGCGGGAGCAGTACTTC
TRBJ1-4 . . TRBV2 CASSEGRGDTNEKLFF TGTGCCAGCAGTGAGGGAAGGGGAGACACTAATGAAAAACTGTTTTTT
TRBJ2-3 . . TRBV6-1 CASSELGGGPDTQYF TGTGCCAGCAGTGAATTGGGAGGGGGCCCAGATACGCAGTATTTT
TRBJ2-1 . . TRBV27 CASSLGMAKQFF TGTGCCAGCAGTTTAGGGATGGCTAAGCAGTTCTTC
TRBJ2-5 . few TRBV11-3 CASSRTVQETQYF TGTGCCAGCAGCCGGACGGTGCAAGAGACCCAGTACTTC
TRBJ2-2 . . TRBV9 CASSSVVNTGELFF TGTGCCAGCAGCTCGGTGGTGAACACCGGGGAGCTGTTTTTT
TRBJ2-7 TRBD2 . TRBV4-1 CASSQLLAGSSYEQYF TGCGCCAGCAGCCAGTTACTAGCGGGGAGCTCCTACGAGCAGTACTTC
TRBJ1-1 . . TRBV6-1 CASTDLVNTEAFF TGTGCCAGCACAGACCTGGTTAACACTGAAGCTTTCTTT
TRBJ1-1 TRBD1 . TRBV5-1 CASSSQGAEAFF TGCGCCAGCAGCTCGCAGGGGGCTGAAGCTTTCTTT
TRBJ2-7 TRBD2 . TRBV2 CASRPRLAGGNEQYF TGTGCCAGCAGGCCCCGACTAGCGGGAGGGAACGAGCAGTACTTC
TRBJ1-5 . once TRBV28 CASSLGGGNQPQHF TGTGCCAGCAGTTTGGGGGGTGGAAATCAGCCCCAGCATTTT
TRBJ2-7 TRBD2 . TRBV2 CASGGLAGEQYF TGTGCCAGCGGGGGACTAGCGGGCGAGCAGTACTTC
TRBJ2-2 . . TRBV10-3 CAISDSPNTGELFF TGTGCCATCAGTGACTCTCCGAACACCGGGGAGCTGTTTTTT
TRBJ2-6 . . TRBV5-1 CASSFVGSGANVLTF TGCGCCAGCAGCTTCGTCGGATCTGGGGCCAACGTCCTGACTTTC
TRBJ2-3 . . TRBV5-1 CASSLESDTQYF TGCGCCAGCAGCTTGGAATCAGATACGCAGTATTTT
TRBJ2-1 . . TRBV7-6 CASSSRPREFF TGTGCCAGCAGCTCAAGGCCGCGAGAGTTCTTC
TRBJ2-7 TRBD1 . TRBV11-2 CASSPRGPGAGGEQYF TGTGCCAGCAGCCCTAGGGGGCCCGGGGCAGGGGGCGAGCAGTACTTC